This paragraph covers one TCR beta chain sequence. What it binds is not known. All the people who gave samples were healthy bone marrow donors. The source of the sample is a study of cytomegalovirus exposure and HLA in healthy donors. Study as a whole: Earlier results showed almost 120 million unique TCR beta sequences derived from roughly 200 million T cells.

Whole-study results and caveats: In a later analysis, common viral pathogens appeared linked to several of the most significant clusters. An analysis that was carried out later associated 15,000 to 20,000 TCR beta sequences with HLA alleles at 0.05 false discovery rate.

The CDR3 runs 14 residues. Germline CDR1 is MNHEY and CDR2 is SVGAGI. The V gene lost 6 bases and the J gene lost 7 bases, with 18 bases spanning the gap. The PCR contained 60 Vbeta and 13 Jbeta primers. The protocol was immunoSEQ multiplex PCR, while the TCRdb copy is restricted to in-frame clones and leaves out a portion. This table has roughly 130,000 clones, around 80% appearing once. Source material: PBMCs. This receptor was taken from a woman younger than 30 in good health and CMV-seropositive. The gene calls are TRBV6-5 and TRBJ1-2, with unresolved D. The CDR3 DNA is TGTGCCAGCAGCCTGATAGACGGAGGTATTGGCTACACCTTC. Residues: CASSLIDGGIGYTF.